This TCR beta chain came from a study of cytomegalovirus exposure and HLA in healthy donors. Whole-study findings and limits: There were several of the most significant clusters that appeared linked to common viral pathogens in a later analysis. TCR beta sequences reportedly predicted the HLA-A and HLA-B alleles of most subjects accurately. Fewer N-insertions (relative to the approximately 700-donor mean) were reportedly seen in an Asian-associated ancestry cluster in a later analysis.

Amplification used 60 Vbeta primers and 13 Jbeta primers. The repertoire was sequenced with immunoSEQ multiplex PCR; TCRdb's copy has only in-frame clones and lacks some. The repertoire holds 160,000 or so clones, approximately 80% seen once, with under 1.5% in the top ten. A single count supports this clone. Its matching antigen is unknown. Per germline, CDR1 MNHNS and CDR2 SASEGT. The CDR3 runs to 15 residues. Deletions cut 11 bases from V and 3 bases from J, with 22 bases between. The chain uses TRBV6-1 and TRBJ1-1; perhaps TRBD1 as D (5 bases). The receptor was isolated from a male donor in good health and CMV-seronegative. The sequenced sample was PBMCs. The DNA of the CDR3 is TGTGCCGGGATCTCTAGGGGCAGGGCGGACACTGAAGCTTTCTTT. Amino acids: CAGISRGRADTEAFF.